The subject of this entry is one T cell receptor (beta chain). Its target is unknown. TCRdb reprocessed the 5' RACE reads via MiXCR and lists one record per CDR3 protein. The table lists 65,000 to 100,000 distinct CDR3 sequences, more than 10% of them singletons. These data belong to a study of T-cell memory formation after mild COVID-19. Study-wide context: The TCR clusters were mostly specific to one donor.

This CDR3 has 14 residues. Trimming took off 1 base at V and 5 bases at J, with 11 bases between the two ends. The germline CDR1 and CDR2 sequences are SGHKS and YYEKEE (reference sequence). General observations from the study: The authors left the SARS-CoV-2 specificity of second-wave clones peaking on day 37 unconfirmed.

The specimen sequenced was PBMCs or a T cell subset sorted from them (not recorded which). The V call is TRBV5-5, the J call TRBJ2-3; D call uncertain. This TCR derives from a man aged 18 to 30 who had mild COVID-19 (a few samples of this study predate the infection). Cell type and time point are not known. CDR3: CASSLSGSGDTQYF. CDR3 nucleotide sequence: TGTGCCAGCAGCTTGTCCGGGTCGGGAGATACGCAGTATTTT.